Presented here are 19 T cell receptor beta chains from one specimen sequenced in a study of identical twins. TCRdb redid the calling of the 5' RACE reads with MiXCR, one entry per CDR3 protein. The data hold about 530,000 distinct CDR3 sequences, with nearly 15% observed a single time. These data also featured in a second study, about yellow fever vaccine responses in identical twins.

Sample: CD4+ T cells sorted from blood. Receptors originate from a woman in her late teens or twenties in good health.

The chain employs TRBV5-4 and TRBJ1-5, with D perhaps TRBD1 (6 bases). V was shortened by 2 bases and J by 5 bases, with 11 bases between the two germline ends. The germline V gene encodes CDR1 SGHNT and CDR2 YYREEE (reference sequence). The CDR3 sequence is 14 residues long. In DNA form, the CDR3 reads TGTGCCAGCAGCTTCCAGGGGAGGGATCAGCCCCAGCATTTT. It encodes CASSFQGRDQPQHF. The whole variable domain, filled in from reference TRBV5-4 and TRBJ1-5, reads ETGVTQSPTHLIKTRGQQVTLRCSSQSGHNTVSWYQQALGQGPQFIFQYYREEENGRGNFPPRFSGLQFPNYSSELNVNALELDDSALYLCASSFQGRDQPQHFGDGTRLSIL.

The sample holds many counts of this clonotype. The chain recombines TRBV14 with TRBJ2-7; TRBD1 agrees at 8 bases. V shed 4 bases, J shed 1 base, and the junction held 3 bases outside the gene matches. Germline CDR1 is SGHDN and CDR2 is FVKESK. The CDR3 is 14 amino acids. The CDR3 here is CASSRDRRSYEQYF. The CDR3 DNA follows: TGTGCCAGCAGCCGGGACAGGCGATCCTACGAGCAGTACTTC.

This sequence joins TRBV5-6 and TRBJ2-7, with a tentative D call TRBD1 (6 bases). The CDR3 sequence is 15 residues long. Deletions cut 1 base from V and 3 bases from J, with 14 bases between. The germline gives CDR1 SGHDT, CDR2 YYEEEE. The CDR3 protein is CASSLWGSRGYEQYF. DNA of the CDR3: TGTGCCAGCAGCTTGTGGGGGAGCAGGGGCTACGAGCAGTACTTC.

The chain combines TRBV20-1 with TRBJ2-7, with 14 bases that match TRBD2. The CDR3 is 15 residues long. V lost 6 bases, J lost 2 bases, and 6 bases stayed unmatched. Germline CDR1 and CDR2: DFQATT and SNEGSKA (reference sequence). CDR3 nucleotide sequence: TGCAGTGCCGGGACTAGCGGGAGTGAGGCCTACGAGCAGTACTTC. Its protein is CSAGTSGSEAYEQYF.

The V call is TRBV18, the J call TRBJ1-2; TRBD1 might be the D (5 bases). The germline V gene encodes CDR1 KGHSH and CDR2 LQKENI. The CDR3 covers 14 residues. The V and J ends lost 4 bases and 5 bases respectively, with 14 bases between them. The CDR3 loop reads CASSQTTGKYGYTF. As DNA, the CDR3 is TGTGCCAGCTCACAGACAACAGGAAAGTATGGCTACACCTTC.

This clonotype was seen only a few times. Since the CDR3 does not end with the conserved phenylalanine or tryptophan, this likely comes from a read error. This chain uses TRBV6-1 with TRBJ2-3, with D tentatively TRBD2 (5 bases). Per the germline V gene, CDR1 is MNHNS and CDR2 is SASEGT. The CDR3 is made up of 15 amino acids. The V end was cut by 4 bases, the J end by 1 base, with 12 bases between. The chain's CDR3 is CASSARVPRTDTQYC. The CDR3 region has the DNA TGTGCCAGCAGTGCGAGGGTACCCCGCACAGATACGCAGTATTGT.

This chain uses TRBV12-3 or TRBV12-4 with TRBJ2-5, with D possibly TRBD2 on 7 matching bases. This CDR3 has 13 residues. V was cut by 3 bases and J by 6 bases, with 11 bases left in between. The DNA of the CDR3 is TGTGCCAGCAGTTTGGGGGGGCTAAAGACCCAGTACTTC. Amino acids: CASSLGGLKTQYF.

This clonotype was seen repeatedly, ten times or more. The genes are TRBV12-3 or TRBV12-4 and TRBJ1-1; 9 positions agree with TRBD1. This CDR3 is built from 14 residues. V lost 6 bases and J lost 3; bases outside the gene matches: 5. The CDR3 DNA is TGTGCCAGCAGCAGGACAGGGGCCTACACTGAAGCTTTCTTT. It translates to CASSRTGAYTEAFF.

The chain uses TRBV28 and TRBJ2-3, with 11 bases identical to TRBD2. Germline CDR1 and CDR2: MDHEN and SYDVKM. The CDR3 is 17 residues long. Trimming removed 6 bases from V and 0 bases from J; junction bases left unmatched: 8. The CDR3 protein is CASRRLAGGVSTDTQYF. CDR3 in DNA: TGTGCCAGCAGACGGCTAGCGGGAGGAGTGAGCACAGATACGCAGTATTTT.

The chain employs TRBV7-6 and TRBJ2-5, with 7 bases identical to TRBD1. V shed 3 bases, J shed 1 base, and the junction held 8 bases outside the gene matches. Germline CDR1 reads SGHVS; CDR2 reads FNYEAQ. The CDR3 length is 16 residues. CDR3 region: CASSFFLDRAQETQYF. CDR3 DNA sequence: TGTGCCAGCAGCTTTTTCCTCGACAGGGCCCAAGAGACCCAGTACTTC.

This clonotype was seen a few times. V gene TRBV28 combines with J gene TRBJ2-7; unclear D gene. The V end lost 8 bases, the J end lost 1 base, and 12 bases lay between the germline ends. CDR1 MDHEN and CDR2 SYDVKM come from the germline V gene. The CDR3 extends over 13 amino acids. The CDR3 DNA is TGTGCCAGCGGTGTGTATCAATCCTACGAGCAGTACTTC. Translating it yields CASGVYQSYEQYF.

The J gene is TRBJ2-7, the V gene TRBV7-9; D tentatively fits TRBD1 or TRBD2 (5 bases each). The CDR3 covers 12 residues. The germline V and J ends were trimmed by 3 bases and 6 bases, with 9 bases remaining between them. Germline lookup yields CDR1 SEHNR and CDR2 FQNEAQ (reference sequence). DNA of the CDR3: TGTGCCAGCAGCTTGGGGGTCGGCGAGCAGTACTTC. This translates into CASSLGVGEQYF.

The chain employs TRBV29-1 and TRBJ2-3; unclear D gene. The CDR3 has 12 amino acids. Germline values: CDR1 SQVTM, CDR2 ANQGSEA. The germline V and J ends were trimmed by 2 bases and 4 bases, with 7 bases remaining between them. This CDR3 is CSVEPRPDTQYF. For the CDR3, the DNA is TGCAGCGTTGAACCCAGACCAGATACGCAGTATTTT.

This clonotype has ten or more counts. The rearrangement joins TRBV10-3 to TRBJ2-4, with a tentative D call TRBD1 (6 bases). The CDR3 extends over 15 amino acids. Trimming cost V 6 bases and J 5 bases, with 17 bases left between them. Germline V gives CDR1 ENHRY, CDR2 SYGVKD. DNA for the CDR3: TGTGCCATCAGCGGAATCTCAGGGGTGGAAAACATTCAGTACTTC. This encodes CAISGISGVENIQYF.

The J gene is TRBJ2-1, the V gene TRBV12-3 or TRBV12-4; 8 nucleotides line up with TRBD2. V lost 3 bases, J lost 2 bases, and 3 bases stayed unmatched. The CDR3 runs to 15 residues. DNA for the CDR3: TGTGCCAGCAGTTTGACTAGCGAGCCCTACAATGAGCAGTTCTTC. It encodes CASSLTSEPYNEQFF.

CDR3 sequence reads: CASGGPGETQYF. Written as DNA, the CDR3 is TGTGCCAGCGGCGGTCCGGGAGAGACCCAGTACTTC. The rearrangement links TRBV12-3 or TRBV12-4 to TRBJ2-5; D is undetermined. Trimming took 8 bases from V and 4 from J, leaving 11 bases between them. This CDR3 is 12 amino acids long.

The CDR3 is CASSQGLGGETQYF. CDR3 DNA: TGCGCCAGCAGCCAAGGACTGGGGGGAGAGACCCAGTACTTC. V and J are TRBV5-1 and TRBJ2-5; D is possibly TRBD2 (6 bases). From germline, CDR1 is SGHRS and CDR2 YFSETQ. The CDR3 length is 14 residues. V was clipped by 4 bases and J by 4 bases, with 14 bases between them.

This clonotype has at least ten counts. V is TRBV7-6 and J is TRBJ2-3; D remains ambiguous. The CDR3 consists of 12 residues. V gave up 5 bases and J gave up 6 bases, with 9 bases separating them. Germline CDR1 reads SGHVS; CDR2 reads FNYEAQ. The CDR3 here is CASSHRADTQYF. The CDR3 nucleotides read TGTGCCAGCAGCCACAGAGCGGATACGCAGTATTTT.

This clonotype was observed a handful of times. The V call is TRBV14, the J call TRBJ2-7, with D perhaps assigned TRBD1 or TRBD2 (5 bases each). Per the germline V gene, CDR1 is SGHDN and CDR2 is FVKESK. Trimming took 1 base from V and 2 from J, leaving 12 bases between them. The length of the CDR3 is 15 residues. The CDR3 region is CASSQVMRGAYEQYF. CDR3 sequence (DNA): TGTGCCAGCAGCCAAGTTATGCGAGGGGCCTACGAGCAGTACTTC.